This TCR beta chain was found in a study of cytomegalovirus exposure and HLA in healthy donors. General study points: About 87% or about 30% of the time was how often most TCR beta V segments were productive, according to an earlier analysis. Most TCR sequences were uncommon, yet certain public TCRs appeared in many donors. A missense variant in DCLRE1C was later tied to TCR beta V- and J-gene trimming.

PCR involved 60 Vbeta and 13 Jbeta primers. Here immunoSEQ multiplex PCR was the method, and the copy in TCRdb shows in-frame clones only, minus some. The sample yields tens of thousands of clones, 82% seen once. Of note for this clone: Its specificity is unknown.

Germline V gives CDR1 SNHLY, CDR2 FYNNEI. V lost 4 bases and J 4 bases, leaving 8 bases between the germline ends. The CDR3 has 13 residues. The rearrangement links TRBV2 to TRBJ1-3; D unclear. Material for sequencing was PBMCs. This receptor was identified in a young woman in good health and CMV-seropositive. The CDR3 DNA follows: TGTGCCAGCAGTGGATTCGGGGGAAACACCATATATTTT. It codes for CASSGFGGNTIYF.